These T cell receptor beta chains were read from a single sample in a study of early T cells in non-severe SARS-CoV-2 infection. One entry per CDR3 protein results from TCRdb running MiXCR on the 5' RACE reads. The table includes more than 60,000 distinct CDR3 sequences, around 12% detected once. Sequenced material: whole blood, taken at baseline. These receptors were collected from an adult who was a healthcare worker with PCR-confirmed SARS-CoV-2 infection or an uninfected control (not recorded which). CDR3s include the opening cysteine and the closing phenylalanine or tryptophan. D genes are given only for firm matches. Clone size appears in some rows only: once, few, many, or a class for an expanded clone.

D	size	V	J	DNA	CDR3
NA	many	TRBV14	TRBJ1-2	TGTGCCAGCAGCTACAGCAGTGTTTGGTATGGCTACACCTTC	CASSYSSVWYGYTF
TRBD2	NA	TRBV7-3	TRBJ2-2	TGTGCCAGCAGCTTAAGCGGGGGGACGAACACCGGGGAGCTGTTTTTT	CASSLSGGTNTGELFF
NA	many	TRBV28	TRBJ1-3	TGTGCCAGCAGTTTATGGGCCAGGCCTTTCTCTGGAAACACCATATATTTT	CASSLWARPFSGNTIYF
NA	many	TRBV7-9	TRBJ2-7	TGTGCCAGCAGCCCCAGCTGGGAGCAGTACTTC	CASSPSWEQYF
TRBD2	many	TRBV7-6	TRBJ2-1	TGTGCCAGCAGCTTACCAGCGGGGGGTGGAGAGCAGTTCTTC	CASSLPAGGGEQFF
TRBD2	few	TRBV6-2/TRBV6-3	TRBJ2-1	TGTGCCAGCAGACAACATCGGACTAGCGGGGGGTATGAGCAGTTCTTC	CASRQHRTSGGYEQFF
NA	many	TRBV6-2/TRBV6-3	TRBJ2-2	TGTGCCAGCGGGGTGGGACTGAACACCGGGGAGCTGTTTTTT	CASGVGLNTGELFF
NA	few	TRBV7-8	TRBJ2-5	TGTGCCAGCAGCTTAGGGCAGGGTCAGGAGCTAAAAGAGACCCAGTACTTC	CASSLGQGQELKETQYF
TRBD1	NA	TRBV27	TRBJ2-6	TGTGCCAGCAGTTTTTCAGGGGGCGGGCGCTGGGCCAACGTCCTGACTTTC	CASSFSGGGRWANVLTF
NA	many	TRBV20-1	TRBJ2-1	TGCAGCACAGTAAACCGGGAGAGCTCCTACAATGAGCAGTTCTTC	CSTVNRESSYNEQFF
TRBD1	NA	TRBV20-1	TRBJ1-2	TGCAGTGCAAAGGGGACAGGGCCAAATGGCTACACCTTC	CSAKGTGPNGYTF
NA	NA	TRBV4-3	TRBJ2-7	TGCGCCAGCAGCCTTGCCCTGTACTACGAGCAGTACTTC	CASSLALYYEQYF
NA	NA	TRBV4-3	TRBJ1-6	TGCGCCAGCAGCCAAGAGACAGCCGTGTCACCCCTCCACTTT	CASSQETAVSPLHF
NA	few	TRBV9	TRBJ2-5	TGTGCCAGCAGCGTAGGACAGGAGGAAGAGACCCAGTACTTC	CASSVGQEEETQYF
TRBD1	few	TRBV11-2	TRBJ2-3	TGTGCCAGCAGCCCCCGGGACAGGGGGACAGATACGCAGTATTTT	CASSPRDRGTDTQYF
NA	many	TRBV29-1	TRBJ1-5	TGCAGAAACTGTCAGCCCCAGCATTTT	CRNCQPQHF
NA	many	TRBV28	TRBJ2-1	TGTGCCAGCAACCTATCCGGGTTAAGCTCCTACAATGAGCAGTTCTTC	CASNLSGLSSYNEQFF
NA	NA	TRBV5-1	TRBJ2-2	TGCGCCAGCAGCTTGGGCGGGGCGAACACCGGGGAGCTGTTTTTT	CASSLGGANTGELFF
NA	NA	TRBV13	TRBJ1-2	TGTGCCAGCAGCTTAGCGGGGGCAGTTCCAGGATATGGCTACACCTTC	CASSLAGAVPGYGYTF
TRBD1	few	TRBV7-9	TRBJ1-2	TGTGCCAGCAGCTTTTCGGGACAGGAAGCTAACTATGGCTACACCTTC	CASSFSGQEANYGYTF
NA	NA	TRBV6-2/TRBV6-3	TRBJ2-4	TGTGCCAGCAGCTACGGTGGGGGAGGCATTCAGTACTTC	CASSYGGGGIQYF
NA	few	TRBV29-1	TRBJ2-7	TGCAGCGTCCTACCCGGCAGGCCTCCCTACGAGCAGTACTTC	CSVLPGRPPYEQYF
NA	NA	TRBV28	TRBJ1-1	TGTGCCAGCAGTCGTGACGGGAACACTGAAGCTTTCTTT	CASSRDGNTEAFF
NA	few	TRBV2	TRBJ1-5	TGTGCCAGCAGGCCAGCGAGGGGGATTGAACAGCCCCAGCATTTT	CASRPARGIEQPQHF
NA	few	TRBV5-1	TRBJ2-7	TGCGCCAGCAGCCCCCACCGGACAGTCTCCGAGCAGTACTTC	CASSPHRTVSEQYF
NA	NA	TRBV7-6	TRBJ2-3	TGTGCCAGCAGCTTATCCCCGGGGCTACTAGCAGATACGCAGTATTTT	CASSLSPGLLADTQYF
NA	few	TRBV5-1	TRBJ1-1	TGCGCCAGCAACAGTCCGGGGAGTGAAGCTTTCTTT	CASNSPGSEAFF
NA	NA	TRBV27	TRBJ1-5	TGTGCCAGCAGTAAGGGTTGGGGCGATCAGCCCCAGCATTTT	CASSKGWGDQPQHF
NA	few	TRBV3-1	TRBJ1-3	TGTGCCAGCAGCCAAGACGCAGGGGATGGAAACACCATATATTTT	CASSQDAGDGNTIYF
NA	NA	TRBV7-9	TRBJ1-1	TGTGCCAGCAGTGGGCTTGGGACTGAAGCTTTCTTT	CASSGLGTEAFF
NA	many	TRBV13	TRBJ1-2	TGTGCCAGCAGCCCTAGGAGGCTTGGGGGCTACACCTTC	CASSPRRLGGYTF
TRBD1	NA	TRBV5-1	TRBJ2-1	TGCGCCAGCAGGTTTGGACAGGGGAACAATGAGCAGTTCTTC	CASRFGQGNNEQFF
NA	NA	TRBV5-4	TRBJ1-2	TGTGCCAGCAGCGCGGCCTTCTATGGCTACACCTTC	CASSAAFYGYTF
NA	many	TRBV7-2	TRBJ2-3	TGTGCCAGCAGCTTAGATGGCAAGACCACAGATACGCAGTATTTT	CASSLDGKTTDTQYF
NA	many	TRBV20-1	TRBJ2-5	TGCAGTGCTAGAGATCGGGGGCAAGAGACCCAGTACTTC	CSARDRGQETQYF
NA	NA	TRBV27	TRBJ2-7	TGTGCCAGCAGTTTAGGGGACGAGCAGTACTTC	CASSLGDEQYF
NA	few	TRBV12-3/TRBV12-4	TRBJ2-6	TGTGCCAGCAGTTTCTCCGGCTCTGGGGCCAACGTCCTGACTTTC	CASSFSGSGANVLTF
TRBD1	many	TRBV5-1	TRBJ2-1	TGCGCCAGCAGCACCCGGGGACAGGGTGTCCATGAGCAGTTCTTC	CASSTRGQGVHEQFF
NA	NA	TRBV5-4	TRBJ1-1	TGTGCCAGCAGCTTGGGGAGGCGGTTTGGCAGGGGCCGGAAGGAGAACACTGAAGCTTTCTTT	CASSLGRRFGRGRKENTEAFF
NA	few	TRBV20-1	TRBJ2-3	TGCAGTGCTAGAGACCCCCTCACAGATACGCAGTATTTT	CSARDPLTDTQYF
NA	NA	TRBV12-3/TRBV12-4	TRBJ2-1	TGTGCCAGCGGCCCAAGCTCCTACAATGAGCAGTTCTTC	CASGPSSYNEQFF
NA	few	TRBV29-1	TRBJ2-2	TGCAGCGTTGGGCCCCCCGGAACAGCAGACACCGGGGAGCTGTTTTTT	CSVGPPGTADTGELFF
NA	NA	TRBV6-6	TRBJ2-2	TGTGCCAGCAGGTGGGGCCGCACCGGGGAGCTGTTTTTT	CASRWGRTGELFF
NA	NA	TRBV27	TRBJ1-6	TGTGCCAGCAGTACCTGGGCGGGTAATTCACCCCTCCACTTT	CASSTWAGNSPLHF
NA	few	TRBV6-4	TRBJ2-1	TGTGCCAGCAGTGAGGGGTCCTACAATGAGCAGTTCTTC	CASSEGSYNEQFF
TRBD2	few	TRBV5-4	TRBJ2-7	TGTGCCAGCAGCGGCTCCGGGACTACCTACGAGCAGTACTTC	CASSGSGTTYEQYF
NA	NA	TRBV6-6	TRBJ2-1	TGTGCCAGCAGTTACTCGACAGGTGAGGATGAGCAGTTCTTC	CASSYSTGEDEQFF
NA	many	TRBV7-9	TRBJ2-7	TGTGCCAGCAGCGATAGGGGCTTAGGTGCCTACGAGCAGTACTTC	CASSDRGLGAYEQYF
TRBD1	NA	TRBV20-1	TRBJ2-7	TGCAGTGCTAGAGGGGGTACAGGGGATACCTACGAGCAGTACTTC	CSARGGTGDTYEQYF
NA	many	TRBV4-2	TRBJ2-1	TGTGCCAGCAGCCAAGCGGGGGACGCGGACAATGAGCAGTTCTTC	CASSQAGDADNEQFF
NA	few	TRBV3-1	TRBJ1-1	TGTGCCAGCAGCCAAGAATTCGGTGGCCTTGGGGACACTGAAGCTTTCTTT	CASSQEFGGLGDTEAFF
NA	NA	TRBV7-9	TRBJ2-3	TGTGCCAGCAGCCTACAGACAGGACGCACAGATACGCAGTATTTT	CASSLQTGRTDTQYF
NA	few	TRBV4-2	TRBJ1-1	TGTGCCAGCAGCCAAGGCCCCGTACCCGTGCCTAACACTGAAGCTTTCTTT	CASSQGPVPVPNTEAFF
TRBD1	few	TRBV20-1	TRBJ1-2	TGCAGTGCTAGGGACAGGGGATCTGGCTACACCTTC	CSARDRGSGYTF
NA	few	TRBV7-6	TRBJ1-1	TGTGCCAGCAGCTTAGAGGCAGCTTTGAACACTGAAGCTTTCTTT	CASSLEAALNTEAFF